The 10 T cell receptor beta chains listed next were all sequenced from one sample in a study of CD8 T cells in ankylosing spondylitis. Findings of the study overall: One TCR beta motif, made up of fewer than 10 highly homologous variants, appeared characteristic of ankylosing spondylitis blood.

Antigens for these TCRs are unknown. TCRdb reprocessed the 5' RACE reads with MiXCR, giving one entry per CDR3 protein. The repertoire includes about 500,000 distinct CDR3 sequences, roughly 5.2% of them detected once, and roughly 3.5% sits in the top ten. Sequenced material: blood, either unsorted or a sorted T cell fraction (not recorded which). The receptors were gathered from a male donor with ankylosing spondylitis.

Ten or more counts support this clonotype. J is TRBJ2-5 and V is TRBV7-2; maybe TRBD2 (5 bases). The CDR3 extends over 14 amino acids. Trimming shortened V by 0 bases and J by 2 bases, and 7 bases separated the two germline ends. Germline values: CDR1 SGHTA, CDR2 FQGNSA. CDR3 sequence: CASSLALAQETQYF. Here the CDR3 DNA reads TGTGCCAGCAGCTTAGCCCTAGCACAAGAGACCCAGTACTTC.

This clonotype was observed a few times. The chain carries TRBV10-3 and TRBJ2-1; either TRBD1 or TRBD2 may fit D (5 bases each). V shed 0 bases and J shed 4 bases, with 13 bases lying between them. From germline, CDR1 is ENHRY and CDR2 SYGVKD. The CDR3 contains 16 residues. CDR3 bases: TGTGCCATCAGTGAGTCGAAGGGACCGTTATACAATGAGCAGTTCTTC. Amino acids: CAISESKGPLYNEQFF.

This clonotype was seen ten or more times. The chain employs TRBV12-3 or TRBV12-4 and TRBJ2-5, with 12 bases fitting TRBD2. The junction had 5 bases not matched to a gene; V was cut back by 2 bases and J by 10 bases. The CDR3 spans 14 residues. The CDR3 sequence is CASSLSLAGGIQYF. The DNA of the CDR3 is TGTGCCAGCAGTTTATCCCTAGCGGGGGGGATCCAGTACTTC.

This clonotype was recorded many times. The gene calls are TRBV6-1 and TRBJ1-2; D gene uncertain. The CDR3 extends over 11 amino acids. Trimming took 5 bases from V and 3 from J, leaving 4 bases between them. CDR1 MNHNS and CDR2 SASEGT come from the germline V gene. CDR3 nucleotide sequence: TGTGCCAGCAGTACTTACTATGGCTACACCTTC. It translates to CASSTYYGYTF.

This clonotype was detected ten times or more. This chain joins TRBV7-2 and TRBJ1-2; D not certain. V dropped 5 bases and J dropped 1 base, with 17 bases sitting between them. The CDR3 covers 16 residues. Germline CDR1 and CDR2: SGHTA and FQGNSA. CDR3 DNA sequence: TGTGCCAGCAGCCGAACCACACGGGGAGGTAACTATGGCTACACCTTC. Translating gives CASSRTTRGGNYGYTF.

This clonotype has only a few counts. This CDR3 is CASSTRDSNQPQHF. The DNA of the CDR3 is TGTGCCAGCAGCACCCGGGATAGCAATCAGCCCCAGCATTTT. The genes are TRBV7-9 and TRBJ1-5, with D unclear. The length of the CDR3 is 14 residues. Between the trimmed V and J ends, which lost 5 bases and 0 bases, there was a span of 8 bases. The germline V gene encodes CDR1 SEHNR and CDR2 FQNEAQ (reference sequence). Supplemented by reference TRBV7-9 and TRBJ1-5, the full variable domain reads DTGVSQNPRHKITKRGQNVTFRCDPISEHNRLYWYRQTLGQGPEFLTYFQNEAQLEKSRLLSDRFSAERPKGSFSTLEIQRTEQGDSAMYLCASSTRDSNQPQHFGDGTRLSIL.

This clonotype was detected only a few times. This chain links TRBV5-6 with TRBJ2-1, with unresolved D. This CDR3 spans 16 amino acids. Germline V lookup: CDR1 SGHDT, CDR2 YYEEEE. V was cut by 0 bases and J by 0 bases, with 10 bases left in between. As DNA, the CDR3 is TGTGCCAGCAGCTTGGTGGCCTTGAGCTCCTACAATGAGCAGTTCTTC. Protein product: CASSLVALSSYNEQFF.

This clonotype occurred many times. This chain joins TRBV9 and TRBJ1-2; D is unclear. The germline V gene encodes CDR1 SGDLS and CDR2 YYNGEE. The CDR3 runs 11 residues. Trimming removed 3 bases at V and 10 bases at J, with 10 bases between. CDR3 in amino acids: CASSARGDYTF. DNA of the CDR3: TGTGCCAGCAGCGCCCGAGGTGACTACACCTTC.

This clonotype was counted at least ten times. V usage is TRBV20-1 and J usage is TRBJ2-7; TRBD1 is a possible D gene (5 bases). Per the germline V gene, CDR1 is DFQATT and CDR2 is SNEGSKA (reference sequence). Trimming removed 6 bases at V and 2 bases at J, with 14 bases between. This CDR3 has 13 residues. For the CDR3, the DNA is TGCAGTGCCCAATCAGCAGGGACCTACGAGCAGTACTTC. Amino acids: CSAQSAGTYEQYF.

This clonotype was counted ten times or more. V gene TRBV9 combines with J gene TRBJ2-1, with 8 bases lining up with TRBD2. With 5 bases clipped from V and 3 bases from J, the junction kept 10 bases outside the gene matches. Germline-derived CDR1 and CDR2 are SGDLS and YYNGEE. The CDR3 is 16 amino acids. CDR3 protein: CASSGGREGFYNEQFF. CDR3 nucleotide sequence: TGTGCCAGCAGTGGTGGCCGGGAGGGCTTCTACAATGAGCAGTTCTTC.